Below, 10 T cell receptor beta chains from the same sample are listed, as sequenced in a study of CD8+CD57+ T cells in acquired aplastic anemia. Sequenced patients had shown CD8+CD57+ cell expansion by flow cytometry. The study profiled TCR beta VDJ and CDR3 using genomic DNA as template. TCRdb re-derived calls from the reads in MiXCR, one entry per CDR3 protein. The data show roughly 500,000 distinct CDR3 sequences, around 30% seen once. Sequencing was done on a sample of sorted CD4+, CD8+, or CD8+CD57+ T cells (not recorded which) from PBMCs. These receptors were taken from a human donor with aplastic anemia.

This clonotype came up many times. Relative to the germline gene, one junction end is altered; a read error may explain this. This chain uses TRBV24-1 with TRBJ1-2; D not certain. The germline V gene encodes CDR1 KGHDR and CDR2 SFDVKD. This CDR3 is 13 amino acids long. In DNA form, the CDR3 reads TGTGCCAGCAGTCCCGCGGGTAGCTATGGCTACACCTTC. Translation gives CASSPAGSYGYTF.

This clonotype showed up many times. CDR3: CASSTSQGTEAFF. The CDR3 DNA reads as TGTGCCAGCAGCACCTCCCAGGGGACTGAAGCTTTCTTT. The J gene is TRBJ1-1, the V gene TRBV7-3; the D gene is possibly TRBD1 (6 bases). The germline V and J ends were trimmed by 5 bases and 5 bases, with 12 bases remaining between them. CDR3 size: 13 residues. Germline V lookup: CDR1 SGHTA, CDR2 FQGTGA. The entire variable domain, with the rest obtained from reference TRBV7-3 and TRBJ1-1, is as follows: GAGVSQTPSNKVTEKGKYVELRCDPISGHTALYWYRQSLGQGPEFLIYFQGTGAADDSGLPNDRFFAVRPEGSVSTLKIQRTERGDSAVYLCASSTSQGTEAFFGQGTRLTVV.

With regard to this clonotype: A much larger clonotype is one base distant, so this may be a read error. V and J are TRBV20-1 and TRBJ2-7, with a weak D call TRBD2 (6 bases). CDR1 is DFQATT and CDR2 is SNEGSKA in the germline V gene (reference sequence). V lost 4 bases and J lost 5, with 15 bases in between. The CDR3 consists of 13 residues. CDR3 nucleotides: TGCAGTGCTAAACCGGGGACTGGGAACGAGCAGTACTTC. Translation gives CSAKPGTGNEQYF.

The table lists this clonotype with a few counts. V and J are TRBV15 and TRBJ2-7; possibly TRBD1 for D (6 bases). The CDR3 consists of 14 residues. V was cut by 5 bases and J by 2 bases, with 13 bases left in between. Germline assignment: CDR1 LNHNV and CDR2 YYDKDF (reference sequence). The CDR3 bases are TGTGCCACCAGCCCCCAGGACAGTGCCTACGAGCAGTACTTC. It encodes CATSPQDSAYEQYF.

This clonotype was counted ten times or more. J is TRBJ1-1 and V is TRBV7-9; D is unresolved. The V and J ends lost 7 bases and 3 bases respectively, with 15 bases between them. CDR3 size: 14 residues. Germline V lookup: CDR1 SEHNR, CDR2 FQNEAQ (reference sequence). CDR3 coding DNA: TGTGCCAGCAACCTTCATGTTGCGGACACTGAAGCTTTCTTT. Translated, it gives CASNLHVADTEAFF.

This sequence joins TRBV29-1 and TRBJ1-2; TRBD1 aligns across 7 bases. The CDR3 sequence is 13 residues long. J was trimmed by 4 bases and V by 2 bases; bases with no gene match: 4. Germline V lookup: CDR1 SQVTM, CDR2 ANQGSEA. CDR3 nucleotides: TGCAGCGTTGAAAGGGGGCGCAGCTATGGCTACACCTTC. Its translation is CSVERGRSYGYTF.

In the case of this clonotype: Relative to the germline gene, one junction end is altered; a read error may explain this. The J gene is TRBJ1-2, the V gene TRBV10-3; D might be TRBD1 (5 bases). The CDR3 has 14 residues. Germline V gives CDR1 ENHRY, CDR2 SYGVKD. Here the CDR3 reads CGISDVGELYGYTF. Here the CDR3 DNA reads TGTGGCATCAGTGACGTAGGGGAGCTCTATGGCTACACCTTC.

There are a few counts of this clonotype. The chain recombines TRBV25-1 with TRBJ1-6; D ambiguous. Germline-derived CDR1 and CDR2 are MGHDK and SYGVNS. The V end lost 4 bases, the J end lost 9 bases, and 13 bases lay between the germline ends. CDR3 size: 14 residues. CDR3 DNA: TGTGCCAGCAGTGCGGCCGACCCCGGTTCACCCCTCCACTTT. This encodes CASSAADPGSPLHF.

As concerns this clonotype: One junction end does not reproduce the germline sequence, and a read error may be involved. The chain couples TRBV11-2 to TRBJ2-3; 8 nucleotides match TRBD1. This CDR3 is 15 amino acids long. The germline V gene encodes CDR1 SGHAT and CDR2 FQNNGV. DNA for the CDR3: TGTGCCAGCAGCTCCCAGGGGGCGAGCACAGGTACGCAGTATTTT. As protein: CASSSQGASTGTQYF.

This clonotype was counted many times. The chain couples TRBV12-3 or TRBV12-4 to TRBJ1-5, with 8 positions matching TRBD1. CDR3 length: 14 residues. V lost 6 bases, J lost 5 bases, and 6 bases stayed unmatched. The CDR3 sequence is CASRRQGWDQPQHF. CDR3 bases: TGTGCCAGCAGACGACAGGGGTGGGATCAGCCCCAGCATTTT.